Shown below are 25 T cell receptor beta chains from a single sample sequenced in a study of beta chain features in type 1 diabetes. General study results and limits: Type 1 diabetes patients had moderately but significantly shorter TCRB CDR3s in all four CD4+ subsets.

The antigens for these receptors are not known. Expressed TCRB transcripts were sequenced after all isolated RNA was converted to cDNA. The repertoire was sequenced with immunoSEQ multiplex PCR; TCRdb's copy has only in-frame clones and lacks some. Here the sample spans a few hundred thousand clones, about 13% being singletons. The sequenced material came from naive CD4+ T cells from blood. The receptors come from a woman between 18 and 29 years old with type 1 diabetes.

This clone has more than one count but fewer than ten. J is TRBJ1-5 and V is TRBV5-6; weak D call: TRBD1 (5 bases). Trimming left V 4 bases short and J 1 base short, with 15 bases between. Germline-derived CDR1 and CDR2 are SGHDT and YYEEEE. The CDR3 sequence is 16 residues long. Here the CDR3 DNA reads TGTGCCAGCAGCCCGGCAGGGCCAGGGAGCAATCAGCCCCAGCATTTT. Its protein product is CASSPAGPGSNQPQHF. The whole variable domain, filled in from reference TRBV5-6 and TRBJ1-5, reads DAGVTQSPTHLIKTRGQQVTLRCSPKSGHDTVSWYQQALGQGPQFIFQYYEEEERQRGNFPDRFSGHQFPNYSSELNVNALLLGDSALYLCASSPAGPGSNQPQHFGDGTRLSIL.

The chain employs TRBV15 and TRBJ2-3, with D hard to call. V was trimmed by 3 bases and J by 4 bases, leaving 5 bases between them. The CDR3 loop spans 12 amino acids. The germline gives CDR1 LNHNV, CDR2 YYDKDF (reference sequence). The CDR3 spells CATSRLADTQYF. DNA of the CDR3: TGTGCCACCAGCAGGTTAGCAGATACGCAGTATTTT.

This clone was counted a few times. This rearrangement joins TRBV7-2 to TRBJ2-1, with D possibly TRBD2 on 5 matching bases. Germline V gives CDR1 SGHTA, CDR2 FQGNSA. This CDR3 is 14 amino acids long. V dropped 5 bases and J dropped 8 bases, with 16 bases sitting between them. This CDR3 reads CASSPGLSTDEQFF. CDR3 nucleotide sequence: TGTGCCAGCAGCCCAGGACTGTCTACCGATGAGCAGTTCTTC. Combining the CDR3 with reference TRBV7-2 and TRBJ2-1 gives the whole variable domain GAGVSQSPSNKVTEKGKDVELRCDPISGHTALYWYRQSLGQGLEFLIYFQGNSAPDKSGLPSDRFSAERTGGSVSTLTIQRTQQEDSAVYLCASSPGLSTDEQFFGPGTRLTVL.

The chain recombines TRBV11-3 with TRBJ1-1; the D is unclear. Germline CDR1 reads SGHNT; CDR2 reads YENEEA. The CDR3 sequence is 13 residues long. V gave up 5 bases and J gave up 4 bases, with 11 bases separating them. As DNA, the CDR3 is TGTGCCAGCAGCAGCACCCTTTTCACTGAAGCTTTCTTT. Amino acids: CASSSTLFTEAFF.

The chain is built from TRBV5-6 and TRBJ2-4, with 12 bases fitting TRBD2. Trimming took 3 bases from V and 8 from J; bases not matched to a gene: 6. The germline V gene encodes CDR1 SGHDT and CDR2 YYEEEE. The CDR3 length is 15 residues. The CDR3 DNA is TGTGCCAGCAGCTCCGGACTAGCGGGAATGTACATTCAGTACTTC. Protein product: CASSSGLAGMYIQYF. The full variable domain, with the rest looked up from reference TRBV5-6 and TRBJ2-4, is DAGVTQSPTHLIKTRGQQVTLRCSPKSGHDTVSWYQQALGQGPQFIFQYYEEEERQRGNFPDRFSGHQFPNYSSELNVNALLLGDSALYLCASSSGLAGMYIQYFGAGTRLSVL.

This clone was recorded a few times. The J gene is TRBJ2-3, the V gene TRBV9; a possible D gene is TRBD2 (5 bases). This CDR3 is 16 amino acids long. V was shortened by 4 bases and J by 0 bases, with 15 bases between the two germline ends. Germline V CDR1 and CDR2: SGDLS, YYNGEE. The CDR3 reads CASSPELAPSTDTQYF. CDR3 coding DNA: TGTGCCAGCAGCCCCGAGCTAGCACCTAGCACAGATACGCAGTATTTT.

The chain uses TRBV18 and TRBJ1-2; 7 nucleotides align to TRBD1. CDR1 and CDR2 from the germline V gene are KGHSH and LQKENI. The V and J ends lost 3 bases and 6 bases, in that order; junction bases with no gene match: 7. This CDR3 contains 14 residues. The CDR3 coding sequence is TGTGCCAGCTCACCTGAGACAGGGACTGATGGCTACACCTTC. Amino acids: CASSPETGTDGYTF.

This clone has a handful of counts. V and J are TRBV18 and TRBJ2-1; 11 bases fit TRBD2. Germline V gene lookup returns CDR1 KGHSH and CDR2 LQKENI. The J segment lost 12 bases and the V segment lost 6 bases, leaving 13 bases of the junction unmatched. This CDR3 region has 15 residues. The CDR3 bases are TGTGCCAGCTCCCCCACTAGCGGGAGTGGATATGTGCAGTTCTTC. Protein product: CASSPTSGSGYVQFF.

This clone occurred a few times. The rearrangement links TRBV2 to TRBJ1-5; D is ambiguous. V was cut by 6 bases and J by 5 bases, with 8 bases left in between. The length of the CDR3 is 12 residues. Per germline, CDR1 SNHLY and CDR2 FYNNEI. The CDR3 loop reads CASRINDQPQHF. CDR3 nucleotides: TGTGCCAGCAGAATCAATGATCAGCCCCAGCATTTT.

The V and J genes are TRBV29-1 and TRBJ1-2; D may be TRBD1 (5 bases). Trimming cost V 4 bases and J 8 bases, with 14 bases left between them. This CDR3 contains 12 residues. Looked up from germline, CDR1 is SQVTM and CDR2 is ANQGSEA. The CDR3 is CSVVSPRGGYTF. Here the CDR3 DNA reads TGCAGCGTTGTAAGCCCTCGGGGGGGCTACACCTTC. The variable domain in full, with the rest retrieved from reference TRBV29-1 and TRBJ1-2, is SAVISQKPSRDICQRGTSLTIQCQVDSQVTMMFWYRQQPGQSLTLIATANQGSEATYESGFVIDKFPISRPNLTFSTLTVSNMSPEDSSIYLCSVVSPRGGYTFGSGTRLTVV.

The chain links TRBV7-9 to TRBJ2-1; D may be TRBD2 (5 bases). V dropped 5 bases and J dropped 10 bases, with 12 bases sitting between them. The CDR3 is made up of 12 amino acids. The germline V gene encodes CDR1 SEHNR and CDR2 FQNEAQ (reference sequence). The CDR3 region has the DNA TGTGCCAGCAGCCACCCTATAGCGGAGCAGTTCTTC. It codes for CASSHPIAEQFF.

The chain recombines TRBV5-1 with TRBJ2-1; 8 bases are shared with TRBD1. Per the germline V gene, CDR1 is SGHRS and CDR2 is YFSETQ. CDR3 length: 16 amino acids. V lost 3 bases, J lost 3 bases, and 8 bases stayed unmatched. The CDR3 region is CASSSRRTGIYNEQFF. The CDR3 DNA follows: TGCGCCAGCAGCTCCCGCAGGACAGGGATCTACAATGAGCAGTTCTTC.

CDR3 residues: CASSLGYLAGGPDEQFF. DNA for the CDR3: TGCGCCAGCAGCTTGGGATATCTAGCGGGAGGGCCGGATGAGCAGTTCTTC. V is TRBV5-1 and J is TRBJ2-1; 12 bases fit TRBD2. J was trimmed by 8 bases and V by 0 bases; bases with no gene match: 9. In germline, CDR1 is SGHRS, CDR2 YFSETQ. The CDR3 consists of 17 residues.

This rearrangement joins TRBV29-1 to TRBJ2-1; perhaps TRBD2 as D (6 bases). The ends were cut back, 6 bases at V and 3 bases at J, with 18 bases in the middle. The CDR3 spans 15 residues. Germline lookup yields CDR1 SQVTM and CDR2 ANQGSEA. CDR3 amino acids: CSVLGGEFGYNEQFF. The CDR3 DNA reads TGCAGCGTCCTCGGCGGGGAGTTCGGCTACAATGAGCAGTTCTTC.

The sample holds a few counts of this clone. V usage is TRBV5-1 and J usage is TRBJ2-1; D unclear. Germline CDR1 is SGHRS and CDR2 is YFSETQ. CDR3 size: 16 residues. The germline V and J ends were trimmed by 5 bases and 0 bases, with 15 bases remaining between them. This chain's CDR3 is CASSPTSTSSYNEQFF. CDR3 sequence (DNA): TGCGCCAGCAGTCCCACGTCCACGAGCTCCTACAATGAGCAGTTCTTC.

V gene TRBV5-1 combines with J gene TRBJ2-2; D is undetermined. Germline V CDR1 and CDR2: SGHRS, YFSETQ. V was shortened by 0 bases and J by 0 bases, with 12 bases between the two germline ends. The CDR3 has 17 residues. The CDR3 bases are TGCGCCAGCAGCTTGGTTGTCTCACAACCGAACACCGGGGAGCTGTTTTTT. Translating it yields CASSLVVSQPNTGELFF.

This sequence joins TRBV28 and TRBJ2-1, with a weak D call TRBD2 (5 bases). The CDR3 runs 15 residues. V dropped 11 bases and J dropped 4 bases, with 21 bases sitting between them. Germline assignment: CDR1 MDHEN and CDR2 SYDVKM. Here the CDR3 DNA reads TGTGCCTCTGCGGGTAGAACGGGAAGTTACAATGAGCAGTTCTTC. Its protein is CASAGRTGSYNEQFF.

The gene calls are TRBV10-2 and TRBJ1-1; D might be TRBD1 (6 bases). V was pared by 5 bases and J by 7 bases, with 17 bases between. Germline values: CDR1 WSHSY, CDR2 SAAADI. The CDR3 spans 14 residues. The CDR3 protein is CASSRGGEASEAFF. CDR3 nucleotide sequence: TGCGCCAGCAGTAGAGGGGGAGAAGCCAGTGAAGCTTTCTTT.

This clone occurred a few times. The V call is TRBV28, the J call TRBJ2-1; 9 nucleotides line up with TRBD1. The CDR3 has 11 amino acids. Germline V gene lookup returns CDR1 MDHEN and CDR2 SYDVKM. V lost 5 bases to trimming and J lost 15 bases; unmatched junction nucleotides: 5. CDR3: CASSTGQGTFF. As DNA, the CDR3 is TGTGCCAGCAGTACAGGACAGGGGACGTTCTTC.

V is TRBV19 and J is TRBJ2-3, with 8 bases fitting TRBD2. Losses at the gene ends were 3 bases for V and 3 bases for J; bases not matched to a gene: 11. In germline, CDR1 is LNHDA, CDR2 SQIVND (reference sequence). The CDR3 has 17 amino acids. The CDR3 is CASSITPGGPFTDTQYF. In DNA, the CDR3 is TGTGCCAGTAGTATTACCCCGGGAGGGCCTTTTACAGATACGCAGTATTTT.

The V call is TRBV2, the J call TRBJ2-7, with 7 bases aligning to TRBD1. From germline, CDR1 is SNHLY and CDR2 FYNNEI. After removal of 3 bases from V and 2 bases from J, the junction contained 4 bases not matched to a gene. The CDR3 loop spans 14 amino acids. This CDR3 is CASSEDRLAYEQYF. CDR3 bases: TGTGCCAGCAGTGAGGACAGGCTCGCCTACGAGCAGTACTTC.

This clone was detected only a few times. The chain links TRBV28 to TRBJ1-2, with D unclear. The CDR3 covers 15 residues. V lost 5 bases and J 0 bases, leaving 13 bases between the germline ends. The germline CDR1 and CDR2 sequences are MDHEN and SYDVKM. CDR3 sequence: CASSPRAFTNYGYTF. The CDR3 nucleotides read TGTGCCAGCAGTCCTCGCGCCTTCACTAACTATGGCTACACCTTC.

Only a few counts were recorded for this clone. This chain connects TRBV10-3 to TRBJ2-1, with TRBD1 matching over 7 bases. The CDR3 runs to 15 residues. In germline, CDR1 is ENHRY, CDR2 SYGVKD. With 6 bases clipped from V and 1 base from J, the junction kept 6 bases outside the gene matches. The CDR3 nucleotides are TGTGCCATCAGAGAAAGGGACAGTTCCTACAATGAGCAGTTCTTC. Its translation is CAIRERDSSYNEQFF.

A few counts support this clone. The chain joins TRBV7-9 to TRBJ2-1; TRBD2 agrees at 7 bases. Germline V gene sequence: CDR1 SEHNR, CDR2 FQNEAQ (reference sequence). V lost 1 base to trimming and J lost 0 bases; unmatched junction nucleotides: 0. The CDR3 length is 15 residues. CDR3 loop: CASSLGTSSYNEQFF. The CDR3 DNA is TGTGCCAGCAGCTTAGGGACTAGCTCCTACAATGAGCAGTTCTTC. Full variable domain (outside the CDR3, taken from reference TRBV7-9 and TRBJ2-1): DTGVSQNPRHKITKRGQNVTFRCDPISEHNRLYWYRQTLGQGPEFLTYFQNEAQLEKSRLLSDRFSAERPKGSFSTLEIQRTEQGDSAMYLCASSLGTSSYNEQFFGPGTRLTVL.

This clone was counted only a few times. The CDR3 protein is CASSHRGAAGYTF. CDR3 DNA sequence: TGTGCCAGCAGCCACCGGGGGGCGGCTGGCTACACCTTC. The rearrangement uses TRBV11-2 and TRBJ1-2; D might be TRBD1 (6 bases). V was cut by 5 bases and J by 7 bases, with 14 bases left in between. Germline values: CDR1 SGHAT, CDR2 FQNNGV. There are 13 residues in the CDR3.